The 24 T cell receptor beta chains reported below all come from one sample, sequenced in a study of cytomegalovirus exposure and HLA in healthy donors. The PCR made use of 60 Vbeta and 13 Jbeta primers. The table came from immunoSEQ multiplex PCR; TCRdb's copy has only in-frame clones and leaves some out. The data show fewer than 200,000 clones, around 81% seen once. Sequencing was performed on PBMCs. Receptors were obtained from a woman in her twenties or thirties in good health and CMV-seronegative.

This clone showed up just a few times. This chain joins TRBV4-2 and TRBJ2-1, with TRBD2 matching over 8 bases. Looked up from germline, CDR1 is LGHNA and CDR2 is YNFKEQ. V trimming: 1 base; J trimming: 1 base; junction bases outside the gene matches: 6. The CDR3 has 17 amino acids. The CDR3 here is CASSQGLTSASYNEQFF. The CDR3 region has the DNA TGTGCCAGCAGCCAAGGTCTGACTAGCGCATCCTACAATGAGCAGTTCTTC.

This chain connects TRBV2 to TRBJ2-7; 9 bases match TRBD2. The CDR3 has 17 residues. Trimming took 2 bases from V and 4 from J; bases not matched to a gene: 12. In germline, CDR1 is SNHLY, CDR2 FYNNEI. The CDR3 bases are TGTGCCAGCAGTGAATCCCCGGGACTAGCAGACTTTTACGAGCAGTACTTC. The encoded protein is CASSESPGLADFYEQYF.

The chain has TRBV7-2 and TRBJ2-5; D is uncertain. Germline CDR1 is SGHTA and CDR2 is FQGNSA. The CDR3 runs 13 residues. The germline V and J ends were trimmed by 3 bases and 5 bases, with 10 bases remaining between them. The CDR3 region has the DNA TGTGCCAGCAGCTTCCAGGCACGGGAGACCCAGTACTTC. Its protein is CASSFQARETQYF.

The CDR3 sequence: CASSVGVNQPQHF. DNA for the CDR3: TGCGCCAGCAGTGTAGGGGTAAATCAGCCCCAGCATTTT. V is TRBV10-1 and J is TRBJ1-5; D is possibly TRBD1 (5 bases). Trimming pared 4 bases from V and 4 bases from J, leaving 8 bases between. This CDR3 is 13 amino acids long. From germline, CDR1 is WNHNN and CDR2 SYGVQD (reference sequence).

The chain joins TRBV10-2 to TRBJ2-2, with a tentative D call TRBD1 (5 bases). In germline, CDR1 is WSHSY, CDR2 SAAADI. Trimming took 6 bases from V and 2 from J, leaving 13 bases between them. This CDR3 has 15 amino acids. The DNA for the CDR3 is TGCGCCAGCAGGACGGGCAGGGTCAACACCGGGGAGCTGTTTTTT. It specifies CASRTGRVNTGELFF.

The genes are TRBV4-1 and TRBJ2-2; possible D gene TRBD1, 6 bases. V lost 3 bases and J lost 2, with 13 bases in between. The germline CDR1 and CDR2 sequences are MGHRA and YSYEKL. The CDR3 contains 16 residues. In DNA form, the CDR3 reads TGCGCCAGCAGCCATCCCCCGGGACAAAACACCGGGGAGCTGTTTTTT. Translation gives CASSHPPGQNTGELFF.

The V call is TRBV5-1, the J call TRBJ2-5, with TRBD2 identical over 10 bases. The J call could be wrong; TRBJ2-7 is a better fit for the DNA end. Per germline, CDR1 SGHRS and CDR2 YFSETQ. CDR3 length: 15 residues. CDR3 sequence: CASSLVSSGGYEQYF. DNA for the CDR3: TGCGCCAGCAGCTTGGTCTCTAGCGGGGGCTACGAGCAGTACTTC.

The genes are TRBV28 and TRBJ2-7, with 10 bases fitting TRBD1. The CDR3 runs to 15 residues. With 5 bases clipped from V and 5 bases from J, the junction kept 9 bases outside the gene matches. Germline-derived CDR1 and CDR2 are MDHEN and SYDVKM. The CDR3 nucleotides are TGTGCCAGCAGTGATCAGAAAGGGACAGGGGACGAGCAGTACTTC. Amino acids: CASSDQKGTGDEQYF. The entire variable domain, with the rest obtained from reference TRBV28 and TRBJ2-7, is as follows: DVKVTQSSRYLVKRTGEKVFLECVQDMDHENMFWYRQDPGLGLRLIYFSYDVKMKEKGDIPEGYSVSREKKERFSLILESASTNQTSMYLCASSDQKGTGDEQYFGPGTRLTVT.

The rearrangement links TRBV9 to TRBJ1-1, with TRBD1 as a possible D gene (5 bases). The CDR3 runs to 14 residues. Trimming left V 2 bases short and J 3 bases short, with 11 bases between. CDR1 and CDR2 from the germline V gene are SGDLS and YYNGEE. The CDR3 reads CASSVIGGDTEAFF. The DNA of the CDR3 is TGTGCCAGCAGCGTTATTGGGGGGGACACTGAAGCTTTCTTT.

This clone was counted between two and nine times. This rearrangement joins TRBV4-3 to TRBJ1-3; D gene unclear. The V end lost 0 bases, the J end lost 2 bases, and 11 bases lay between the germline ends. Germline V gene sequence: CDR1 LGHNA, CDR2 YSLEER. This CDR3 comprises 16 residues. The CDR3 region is CASSQDTGNAGNTIYF. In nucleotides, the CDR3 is TGCGCCAGCAGCCAAGATACCGGGAACGCTGGAAACACCATATATTTT.

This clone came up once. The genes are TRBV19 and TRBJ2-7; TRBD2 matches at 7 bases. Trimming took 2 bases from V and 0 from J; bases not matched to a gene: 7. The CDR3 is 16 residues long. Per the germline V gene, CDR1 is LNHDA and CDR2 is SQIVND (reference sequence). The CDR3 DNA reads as TGTGCCAGTAGTATATGGGGGGGTTCGGGCTCCTACGAGCAGTACTTC. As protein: CASSIWGGSGSYEQYF.

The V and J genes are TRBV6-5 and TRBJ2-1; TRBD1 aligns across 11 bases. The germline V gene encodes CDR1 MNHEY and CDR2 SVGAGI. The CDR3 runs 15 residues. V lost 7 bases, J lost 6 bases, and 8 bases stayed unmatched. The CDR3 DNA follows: TGTGCCAGCACCAGAGCCGGGACAGGGGGCAATGAGCAGTTCTTC. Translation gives CASTRAGTGGNEQFF.

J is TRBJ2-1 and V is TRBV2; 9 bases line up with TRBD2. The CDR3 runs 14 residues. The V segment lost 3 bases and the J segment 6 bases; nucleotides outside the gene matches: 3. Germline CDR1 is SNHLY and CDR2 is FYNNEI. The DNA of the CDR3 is TGTGCCAGCAGTGAGCGGGGGGGCCTCAATGAGCAGTTCTTC. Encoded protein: CASSERGGLNEQFF.

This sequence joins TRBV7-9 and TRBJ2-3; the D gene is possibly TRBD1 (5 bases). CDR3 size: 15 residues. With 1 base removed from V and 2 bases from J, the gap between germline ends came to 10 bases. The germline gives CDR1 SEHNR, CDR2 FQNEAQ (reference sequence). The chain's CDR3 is CASSLGDRATDTQYF. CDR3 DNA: TGTGCCAGCAGCTTAGGCGACAGAGCCACAGATACGCAGTATTTT.

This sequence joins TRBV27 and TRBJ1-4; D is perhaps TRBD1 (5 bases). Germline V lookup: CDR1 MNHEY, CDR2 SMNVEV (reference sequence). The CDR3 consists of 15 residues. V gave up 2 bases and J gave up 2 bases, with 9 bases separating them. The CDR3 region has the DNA TGTGCCAGCAGTTTACGGTGGGGCACTAATGAAAAACTGTTTTTT. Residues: CASSLRWGTNEKLFF.

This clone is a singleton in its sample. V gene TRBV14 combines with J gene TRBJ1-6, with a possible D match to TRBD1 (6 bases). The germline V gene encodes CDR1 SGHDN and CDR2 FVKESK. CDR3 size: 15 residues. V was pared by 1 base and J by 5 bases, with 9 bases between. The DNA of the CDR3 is TGTGCCAGCAGCCAAGCTCAGGGGAATAATTCACCCCTCCACTTT. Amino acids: CASSQAQGNNSPLHF.

CDR3 region: CASSLVGPVNTEAFF. DNA of the CDR3: TGCGCCAGCAGCTTGGTTGGCCCCGTGAACACTGAAGCTTTCTTT. V gene TRBV5-1 combines with J gene TRBJ1-1, with D unclear. This CDR3 region has 15 residues. Germline V gene lookup returns CDR1 SGHRS and CDR2 YFSETQ. Trimming took 0 bases from V and 0 from J, leaving 9 bases between them.

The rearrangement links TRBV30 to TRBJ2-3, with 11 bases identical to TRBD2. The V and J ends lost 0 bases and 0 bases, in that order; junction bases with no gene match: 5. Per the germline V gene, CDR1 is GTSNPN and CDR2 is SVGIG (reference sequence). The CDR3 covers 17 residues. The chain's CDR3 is CAWSVGSSGRSTDTQYF. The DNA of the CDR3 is TGTGCCTGGAGTGTAGGATCTAGCGGGAGGAGCACAGATACGCAGTATTTT.

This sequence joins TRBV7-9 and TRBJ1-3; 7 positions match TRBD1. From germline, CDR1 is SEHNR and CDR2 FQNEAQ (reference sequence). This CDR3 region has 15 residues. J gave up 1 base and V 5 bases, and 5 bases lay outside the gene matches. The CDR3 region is CASSRQGGSGNTIYF. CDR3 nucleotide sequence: TGTGCCAGCAGCCGACAGGGAGGATCTGGAAACACCATATATTTT. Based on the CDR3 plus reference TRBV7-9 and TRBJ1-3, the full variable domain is DTGVSQNPRHKITKRGQNVTFRCDPISEHNRLYWYRQTLGQGPEFLTYFQNEAQLEKSRLLSDRFSAERPKGSFSTLEIQRTEQGDSAMYLCASSRQGGSGNTIYFGEGSWLTVV.

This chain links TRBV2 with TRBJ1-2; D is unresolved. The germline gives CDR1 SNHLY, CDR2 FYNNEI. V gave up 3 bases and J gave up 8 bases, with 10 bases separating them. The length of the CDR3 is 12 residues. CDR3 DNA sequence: TGTGCCAGCAGTGAGGGAGGGTTCGGCTACACCTTC. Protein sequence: CASSEGGFGYTF.

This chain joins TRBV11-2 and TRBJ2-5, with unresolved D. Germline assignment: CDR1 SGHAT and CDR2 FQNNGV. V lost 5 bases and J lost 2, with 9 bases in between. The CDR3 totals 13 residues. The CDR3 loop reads CASSREAQETQYF. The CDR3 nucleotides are TGTGCCAGCAGCAGAGAGGCGCAAGAGACCCAGTACTTC.

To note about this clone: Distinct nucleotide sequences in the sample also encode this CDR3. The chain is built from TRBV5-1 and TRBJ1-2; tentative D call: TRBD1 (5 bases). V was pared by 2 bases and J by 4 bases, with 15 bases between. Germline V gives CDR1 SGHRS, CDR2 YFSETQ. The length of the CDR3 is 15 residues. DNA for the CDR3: TGCGCCAGCAGCTTATTGACAGATTCGCTCTATGGCTACACCTTC. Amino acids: CASSLLTDSLYGYTF.

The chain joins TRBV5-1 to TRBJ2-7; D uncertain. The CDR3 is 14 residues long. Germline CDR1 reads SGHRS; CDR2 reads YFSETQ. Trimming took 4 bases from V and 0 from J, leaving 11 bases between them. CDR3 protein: CASSPQASSYEQYF. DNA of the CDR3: TGCGCCAGCAGCCCCCAGGCATCCTCCTACGAGCAGTACTTC.

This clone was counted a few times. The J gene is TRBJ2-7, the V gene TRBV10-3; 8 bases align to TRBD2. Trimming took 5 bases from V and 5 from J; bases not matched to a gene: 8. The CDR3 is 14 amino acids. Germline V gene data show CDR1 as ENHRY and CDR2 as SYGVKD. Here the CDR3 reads CAISSGSPPHEQYF. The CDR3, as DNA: TGTGCCATCAGTAGCGGGAGCCCCCCTCACGAGCAGTACTTC.